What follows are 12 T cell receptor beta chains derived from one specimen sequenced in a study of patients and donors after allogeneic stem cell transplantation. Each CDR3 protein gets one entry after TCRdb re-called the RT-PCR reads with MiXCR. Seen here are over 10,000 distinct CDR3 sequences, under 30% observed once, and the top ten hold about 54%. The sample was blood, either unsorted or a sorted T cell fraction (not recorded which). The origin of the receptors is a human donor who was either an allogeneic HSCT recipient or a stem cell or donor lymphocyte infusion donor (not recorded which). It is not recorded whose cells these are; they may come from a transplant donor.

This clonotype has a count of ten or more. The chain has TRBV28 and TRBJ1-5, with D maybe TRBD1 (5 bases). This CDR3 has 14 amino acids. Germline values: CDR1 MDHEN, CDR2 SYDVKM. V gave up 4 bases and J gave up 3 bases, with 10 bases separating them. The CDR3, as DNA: TGTGCCAGCAGTTCCCAGGGATACAATCAGCCCCAGCATTTT. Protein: CASSSQGYNQPQHF.

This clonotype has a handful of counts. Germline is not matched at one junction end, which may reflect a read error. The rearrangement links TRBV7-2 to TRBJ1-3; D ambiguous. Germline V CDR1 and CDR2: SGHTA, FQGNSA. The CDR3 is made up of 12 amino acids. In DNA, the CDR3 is TGTGCCAGCAGTTTAGGAGGAAACACCATATATTTT. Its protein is CASSLGGNTIYF.

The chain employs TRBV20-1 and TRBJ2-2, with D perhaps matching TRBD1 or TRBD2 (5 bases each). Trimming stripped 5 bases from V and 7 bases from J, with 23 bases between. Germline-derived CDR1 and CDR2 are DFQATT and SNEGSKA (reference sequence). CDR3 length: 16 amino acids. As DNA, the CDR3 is TGCAGTGCTGGGGCGACGGGCACGATGAGGGGCGGGGAGCTGTTTTTT. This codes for CSAGATGTMRGGELFF.

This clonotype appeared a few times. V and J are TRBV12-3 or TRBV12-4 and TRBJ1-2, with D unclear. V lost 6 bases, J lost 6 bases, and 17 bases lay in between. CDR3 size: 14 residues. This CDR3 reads CASSRGTRVNGYTF. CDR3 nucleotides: TGTGCCAGCAGCCGAGGCACGCGAGTCAATGGCTACACCTTC.

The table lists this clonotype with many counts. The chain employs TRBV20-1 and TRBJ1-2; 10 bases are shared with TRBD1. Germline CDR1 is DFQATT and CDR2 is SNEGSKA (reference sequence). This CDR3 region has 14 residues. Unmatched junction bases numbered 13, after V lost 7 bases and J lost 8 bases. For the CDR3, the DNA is TGCAGTGTTTCCTCGGGACAGGGGAAAGGCGGCTACACCTTC. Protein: CSVSSGQGKGGYTF.

This CDR3 reads CASSLTMNGLAKNIQYF. Written as DNA, the CDR3 is TGTGCCAGTAGTCTCACCATGAACGGGCTGGCCAAAAACATTCAGTACTTC. The chain uses TRBV19 and TRBJ2-4; D call uncertain. In germline, CDR1 is LNHDA, CDR2 SQIVND (reference sequence). CDR3 length: 17 residues. Trimming stripped 5 bases from V and 1 base from J, with 18 bases between.

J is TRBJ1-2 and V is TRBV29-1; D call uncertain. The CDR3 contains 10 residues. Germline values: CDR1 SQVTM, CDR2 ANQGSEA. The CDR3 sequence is CSSFGEIYTF. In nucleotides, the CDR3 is TGCAGTTCTTTTGGGGAAATCTACACCTTC. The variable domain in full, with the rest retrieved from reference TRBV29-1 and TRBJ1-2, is SAVISQKPSRDICQRGTSLTIQCQVDSQVTMMFWYRQQPGQSLTLIATANQGSEATYESGFVIDKFPISRPNLTFSTLTVSNMSPEDSSIYLCSSFGEIYTFGSGTRLTVV.

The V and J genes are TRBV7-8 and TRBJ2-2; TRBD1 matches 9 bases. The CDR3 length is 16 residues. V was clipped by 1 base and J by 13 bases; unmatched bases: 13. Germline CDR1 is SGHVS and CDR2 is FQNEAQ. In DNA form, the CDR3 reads TGTGCCAGCAGCTTAGAGGGGACAGGGTTTAGGATGCCGCTGTTTTTT. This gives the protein CASSLEGTGFRMPLFF.

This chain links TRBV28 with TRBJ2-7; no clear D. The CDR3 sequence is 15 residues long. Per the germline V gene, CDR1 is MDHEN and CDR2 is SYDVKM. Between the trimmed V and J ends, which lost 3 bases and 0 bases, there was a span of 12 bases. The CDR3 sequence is CASSFGGTFSYEQYF. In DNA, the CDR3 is TGTGCCAGCAGTTTCGGCGGTACCTTCTCCTACGAGCAGTACTTC.

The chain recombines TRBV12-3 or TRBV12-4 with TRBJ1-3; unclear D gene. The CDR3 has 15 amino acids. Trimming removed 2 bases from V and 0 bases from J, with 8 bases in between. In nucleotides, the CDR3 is TGTGCCAGCAGTTTACGTGTACGCTCTGGAAACACCATATATTTT. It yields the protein CASSLRVRSGNTIYF.

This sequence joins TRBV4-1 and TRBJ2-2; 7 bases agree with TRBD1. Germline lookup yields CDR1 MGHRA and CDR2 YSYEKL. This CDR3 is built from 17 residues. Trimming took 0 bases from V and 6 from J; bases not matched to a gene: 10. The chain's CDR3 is CASSQDRGTEKAGELFF. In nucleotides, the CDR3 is TGCGCCAGCAGCCAAGATCGAGGGACAGAGAAGGCCGGGGAGCTGTTTTTT.

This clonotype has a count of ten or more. CDR3 sequence reads: CASSLGQPSAEAFF. The CDR3 coding sequence is TGTGCCAGCAGTTTGGGGCAGCCTTCAGCTGAAGCTTTCTTT. The V gene is TRBV12-3 or TRBV12-4, the J gene TRBJ1-1, with D possibly TRBD1 on 5 matching bases. The CDR3 has 14 residues. V lost 3 bases and J lost 6, with 14 bases in between.